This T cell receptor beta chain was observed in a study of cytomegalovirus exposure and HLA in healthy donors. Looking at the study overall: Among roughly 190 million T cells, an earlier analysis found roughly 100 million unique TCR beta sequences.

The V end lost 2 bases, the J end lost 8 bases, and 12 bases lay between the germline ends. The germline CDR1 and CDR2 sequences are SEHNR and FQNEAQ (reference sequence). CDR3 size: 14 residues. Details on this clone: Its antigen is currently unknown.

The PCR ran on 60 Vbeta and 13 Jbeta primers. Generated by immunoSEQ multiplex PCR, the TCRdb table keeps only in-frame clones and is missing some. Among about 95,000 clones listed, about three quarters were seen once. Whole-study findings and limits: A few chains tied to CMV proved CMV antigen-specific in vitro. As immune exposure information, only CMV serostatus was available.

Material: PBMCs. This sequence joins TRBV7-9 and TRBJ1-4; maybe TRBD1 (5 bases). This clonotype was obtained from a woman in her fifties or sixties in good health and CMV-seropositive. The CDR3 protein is CASSLSLGGEKLFF. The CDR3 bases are TGTGCCAGCAGCTTAAGTTTGGGGGGAGAAAAACTGTTTTTT.